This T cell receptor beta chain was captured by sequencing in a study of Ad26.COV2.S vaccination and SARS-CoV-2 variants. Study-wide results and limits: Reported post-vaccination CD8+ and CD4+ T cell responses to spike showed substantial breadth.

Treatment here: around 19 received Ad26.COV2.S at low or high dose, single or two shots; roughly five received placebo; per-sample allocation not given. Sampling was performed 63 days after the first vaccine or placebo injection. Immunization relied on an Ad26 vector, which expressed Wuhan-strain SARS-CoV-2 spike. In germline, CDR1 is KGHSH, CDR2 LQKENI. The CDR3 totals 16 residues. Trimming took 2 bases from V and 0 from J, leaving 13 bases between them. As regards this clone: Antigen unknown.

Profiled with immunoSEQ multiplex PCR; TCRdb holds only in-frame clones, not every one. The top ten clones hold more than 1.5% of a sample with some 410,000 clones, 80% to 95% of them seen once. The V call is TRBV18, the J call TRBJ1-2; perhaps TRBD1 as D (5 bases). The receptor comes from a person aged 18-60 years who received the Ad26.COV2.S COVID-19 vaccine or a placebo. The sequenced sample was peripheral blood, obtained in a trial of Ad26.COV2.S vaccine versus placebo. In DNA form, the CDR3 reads TGTGCCAGCTCACCATCGTTGACAGAAGCTAACTATGGCTACACCTTC. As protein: CASSPSLTEANYGYTF.